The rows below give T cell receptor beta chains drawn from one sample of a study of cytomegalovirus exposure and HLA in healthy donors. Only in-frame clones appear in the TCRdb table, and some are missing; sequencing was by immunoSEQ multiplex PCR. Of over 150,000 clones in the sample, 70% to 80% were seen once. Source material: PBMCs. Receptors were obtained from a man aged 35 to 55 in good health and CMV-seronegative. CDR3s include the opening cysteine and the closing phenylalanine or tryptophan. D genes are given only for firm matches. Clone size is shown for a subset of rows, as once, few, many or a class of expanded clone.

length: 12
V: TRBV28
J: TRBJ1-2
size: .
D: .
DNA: TGTGCCAGCAGTTCAACAGCATATGGCTACACCTTC
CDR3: CASSSTAYGYTF

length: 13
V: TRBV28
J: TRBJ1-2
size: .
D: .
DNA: TGTGCCAGCAGTTTCCCCGGGAACTATGGCTACACCTTC
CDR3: CASSFPGNYGYTF

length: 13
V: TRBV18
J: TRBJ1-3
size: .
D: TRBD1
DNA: TGTGCCAGCTCTACGACAGGGGGAAACACCGTATATTTT
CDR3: CASSTTGGNTVYF

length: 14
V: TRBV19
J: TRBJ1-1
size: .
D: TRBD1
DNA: TGTGCCAGTCTCTCGGGACAGGGTTACACTGAAGCTTTCTTT
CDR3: CASLSGQGYTEAFF

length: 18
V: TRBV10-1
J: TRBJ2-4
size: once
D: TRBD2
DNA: TGCGCCAGCAGGATAGCGGGAGCGGATCTTTTGGCCAAAAACATTCAGTACTTC
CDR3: CASRIAGADLLAKNIQYF

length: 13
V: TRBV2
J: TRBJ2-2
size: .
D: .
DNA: TGTGCCAGCAGTGCTAGCTACACCGGGGAGCTGTTTTTT
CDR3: CASSASYTGELFF

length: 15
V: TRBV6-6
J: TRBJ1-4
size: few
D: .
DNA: TGTGCCAGCAGTTATGAACAGGGAACTAATGAAAAACTGTTTTTT
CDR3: CASSYEQGTNEKLFF

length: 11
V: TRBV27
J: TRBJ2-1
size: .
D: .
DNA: TGTGCCAGCAGTTTCGGTGGTGAGCAGTTCTTC
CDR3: CASSFGGEQFF

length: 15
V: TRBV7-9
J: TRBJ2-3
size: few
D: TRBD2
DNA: TGTGCCAGCAGCCCACTAGCGGGGGGCCGCGGGACGCAGTATTTT
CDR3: CASSPLAGGRGTQYF

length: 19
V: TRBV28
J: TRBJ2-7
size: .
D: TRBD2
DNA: TGTGCCAGCAGTTTATCCCCACTAGCGGGCTGGAAGAGCTCCTACGAGCAGTACTTC
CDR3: CASSLSPLAGWKSSYEQYF

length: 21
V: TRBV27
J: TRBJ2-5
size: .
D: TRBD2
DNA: TGTGCCAGCAGTCCCGGACTAGCGGGACCACTATTTACTCCCGAGCAAGAGACCCAGTACTTC
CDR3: CASSPGLAGPLFTPEQETQYF

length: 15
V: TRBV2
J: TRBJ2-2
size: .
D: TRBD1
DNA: TGTGCCAGCAGGATACTGACAGGGGATACCGGGGAGCTGTTTTTT
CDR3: CASRILTGDTGELFF

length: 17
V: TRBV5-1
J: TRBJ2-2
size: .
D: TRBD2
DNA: TGCGCCAGCAGCTCTATAGCGGGAGCCTTGAACACCGGGGAGCTGTTTTTT
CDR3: CASSSIAGALNTGELFF

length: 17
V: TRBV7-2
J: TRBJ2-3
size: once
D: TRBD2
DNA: TGTGCCAGCAGCTCCCAGGGAACCGGGACTAGTGGAGATACGCAGTATTTT
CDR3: CASSSQGTGTSGDTQYF

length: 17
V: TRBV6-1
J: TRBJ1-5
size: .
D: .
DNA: TGTGCCAGCAGTGAATGGTCGGTCTTCCTGACAAATCAGCCCCAGCATTTT
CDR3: CASSEWSVFLTNQPQHF

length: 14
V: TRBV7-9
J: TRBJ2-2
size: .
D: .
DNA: TGTGCCAGCAGCTTTTTAATTCTTGCCGGGGAGCTGTTTTTT
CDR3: CASSFLILAGELFF

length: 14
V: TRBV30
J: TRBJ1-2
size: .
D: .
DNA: TGTGCCTGGAGTCCACGGGTACGAAACTATGGCTACACCTTC
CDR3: CAWSPRVRNYGYTF

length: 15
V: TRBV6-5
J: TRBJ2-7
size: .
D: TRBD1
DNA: TGTGCCAGCAGTCTCGGACAGGGTCTTGTCTACGAGCAGTACTTC
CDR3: CASSLGQGLVYEQYF

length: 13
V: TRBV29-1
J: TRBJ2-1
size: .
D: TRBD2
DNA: TGCAGCGTCAGGACTAGCGGGGGGAATGAGCAGTTCTTC
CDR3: CSVRTSGGNEQFF

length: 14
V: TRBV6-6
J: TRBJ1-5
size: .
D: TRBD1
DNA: TGTGCCAGCACCGACAGGGATAGCAATCAGCCCCAGCATTTT
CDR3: CASTDRDSNQPQHF

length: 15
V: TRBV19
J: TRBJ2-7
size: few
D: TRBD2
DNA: TGTGCCAGTAGTGCCGGACTAGCGGGAGGATACGAGCAGTACTTC
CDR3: CASSAGLAGGYEQYF

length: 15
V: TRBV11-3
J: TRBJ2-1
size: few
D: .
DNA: TGTGCCAGCAGCTGGGGTTCGAGGGAGTTCGATGAGCAGTTCTTC
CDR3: CASSWGSREFDEQFF

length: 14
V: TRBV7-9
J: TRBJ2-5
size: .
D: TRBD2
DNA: TGTGCCAGCAGCTTGAGCGGGAGCAGGCAGACCCAGTACTTC
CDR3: CASSLSGSRQTQYF

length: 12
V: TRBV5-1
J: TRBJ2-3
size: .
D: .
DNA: TGCGCCAGCAGCTTAGGGGGAGATACGCAGTATTTT
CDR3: CASSLGGDTQYF

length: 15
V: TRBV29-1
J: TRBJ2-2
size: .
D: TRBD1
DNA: TGCAGCGCAGTCTCGGGACAGGTATCGGCCGGGGAGCTGTTTTTT
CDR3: CSAVSGQVSAGELFF

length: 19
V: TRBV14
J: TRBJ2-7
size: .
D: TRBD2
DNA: TGTGCCAGCAGCCATATCCCGGGACTAGCGGGAGGGTTGACCTACGAGCAGTACTTC
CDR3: CASSHIPGLAGGLTYEQYF

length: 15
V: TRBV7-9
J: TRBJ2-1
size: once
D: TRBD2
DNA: TGTGCCAGCAGCCCACCGTCTAGCGGACCTGGGGAGCAGTTCTTC
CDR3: CASSPPSSGPGEQFF

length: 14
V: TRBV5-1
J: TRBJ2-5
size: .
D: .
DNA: TGCGCCAGCAGCTTTAGGCAGGATCAAGAGACCCAGTACTTC
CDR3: CASSFRQDQETQYF

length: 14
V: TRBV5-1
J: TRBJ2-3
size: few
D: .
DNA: TGCGCCAGCAGCGTCATAGGGGCTACAGATACGCAGTATTTT
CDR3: CASSVIGATDTQYF

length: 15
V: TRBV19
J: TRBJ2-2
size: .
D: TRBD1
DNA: TGTGCCAGTAGCTTAAGACAGGGGAACACCGGGGAGCTGTTTTTT
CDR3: CASSLRQGNTGELFF

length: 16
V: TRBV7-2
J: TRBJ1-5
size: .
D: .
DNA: TGTGCCAGCAGCTTAATGACCGACATTTACAATCAGCCCCAGCATTTT
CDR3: CASSLMTDIYNQPQHF

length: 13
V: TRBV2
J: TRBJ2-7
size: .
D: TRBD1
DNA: TGTGCCAGCGCCGGGACAGAGGCCTACGAGCAGTACTTC
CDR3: CASAGTEAYEQYF

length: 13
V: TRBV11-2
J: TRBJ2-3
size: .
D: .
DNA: TGTGCCAGCAGCTTTACAGGGGACTATACGCAGTATTTT
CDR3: CASSFTGDYTQYF

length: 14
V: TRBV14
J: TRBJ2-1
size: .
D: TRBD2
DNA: TGTGCCAGCAGCCAAGGAGCGGGAGGCGATGAGCAGTTCTTC
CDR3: CASSQGAGGDEQFF

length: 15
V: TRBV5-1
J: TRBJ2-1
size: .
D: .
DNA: TGCGCCAGCAGCTTACCGGGAGCCGGAGGAAATGAGCAGTTCTTC
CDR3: CASSLPGAGGNEQFF

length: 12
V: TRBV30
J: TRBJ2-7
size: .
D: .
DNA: TGTGCCTGGGAGTTGGGGAGATACGAGCAGTACTTC
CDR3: CAWELGRYEQYF

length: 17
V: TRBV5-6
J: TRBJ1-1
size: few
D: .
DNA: TGTGCCAGCAGCTTGGAAATCGGGGGGCGGGAGGACACTGAAGCTTTCTTT
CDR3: CASSLEIGGREDTEAFF

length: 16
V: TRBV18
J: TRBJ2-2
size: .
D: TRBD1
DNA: TGTGCCAGCTCACTACGGACAGGACAGAACACCGGGGAGCTGTTTTTT
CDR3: CASSLRTGQNTGELFF

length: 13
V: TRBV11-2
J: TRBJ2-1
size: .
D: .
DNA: TGTGCCAGCACCGGGGAGGTCTACAATGAGCAGTTCTTC
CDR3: CASTGEVYNEQFF

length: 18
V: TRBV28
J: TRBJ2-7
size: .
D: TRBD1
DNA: TGTGCCAGCAGTTCACCGGGACAGGGGACAGTTGGTCCCTACGAGCAGTACTTC
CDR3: CASSSPGQGTVGPYEQYF

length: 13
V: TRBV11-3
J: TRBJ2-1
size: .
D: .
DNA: TGTGCCAGCAGCTTAGCTGGCAACAATGAGCAGTTCTTC
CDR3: CASSLAGNNEQFF

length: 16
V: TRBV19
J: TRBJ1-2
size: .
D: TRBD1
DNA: TGTGCCAGTATAGTTGGGAACGGGGACAGTCGACGTGGCTACACCTTC
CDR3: CASIVGNGDSRRGYTF

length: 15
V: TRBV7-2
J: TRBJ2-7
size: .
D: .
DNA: TGTGCCAGCAGCTTAGGAGGGCGGGTCATGACCGAGCAGTACTTC
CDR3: CASSLGGRVMTEQYF

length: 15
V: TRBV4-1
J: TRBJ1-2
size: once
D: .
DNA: TGCGCCAGCAGCCGACCCGGGACAACCAACTATGGCTACACCTTC
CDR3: CASSRPGTTNYGYTF

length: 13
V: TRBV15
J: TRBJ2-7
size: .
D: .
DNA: TGTGCCACCAGCAGGGCAGGGTCCTACGAGCAGTACTTC
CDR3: CATSRAGSYEQYF

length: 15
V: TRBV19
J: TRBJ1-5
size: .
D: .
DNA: TGTGCCAGTCAGATGCAGGGGTTCGGCAATCAGCCCCAGCATTTT
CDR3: CASQMQGFGNQPQHF

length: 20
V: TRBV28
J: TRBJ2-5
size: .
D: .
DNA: TGTGCCAGCAGTTTACCCAAAAACAGGGCTTTCCAGCCATACCAAGAGACCCAGTACTTC
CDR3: CASSLPKNRAFQPYQETQYF

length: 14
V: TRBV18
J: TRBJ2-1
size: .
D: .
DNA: TGTGCCAGCTCACCACCGGGAGCGAGGCGTGAGCAGTTCTTC
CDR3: CASSPPGARREQFF